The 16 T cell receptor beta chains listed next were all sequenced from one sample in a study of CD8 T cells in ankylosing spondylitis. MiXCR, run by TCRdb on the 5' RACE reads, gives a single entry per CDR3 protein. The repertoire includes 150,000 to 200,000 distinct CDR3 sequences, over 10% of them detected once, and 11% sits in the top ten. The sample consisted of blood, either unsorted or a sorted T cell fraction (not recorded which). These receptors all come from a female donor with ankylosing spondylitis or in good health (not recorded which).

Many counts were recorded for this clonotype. CDR3 bases: TGTGCCATCAGAGGACTAGCGGGTTCCGCAGATACGCAGTATTTT. It yields the protein CAIRGLAGSADTQYF. The genes are TRBV10-3 and TRBJ2-3, with 11 bases identical to TRBD2. CDR3 length equals 15 residues. The J segment lost 4 bases and the V segment lost 6 bases, leaving 6 bases of the junction unmatched. Germline V gene data show CDR1 as ENHRY and CDR2 as SYGVKD.

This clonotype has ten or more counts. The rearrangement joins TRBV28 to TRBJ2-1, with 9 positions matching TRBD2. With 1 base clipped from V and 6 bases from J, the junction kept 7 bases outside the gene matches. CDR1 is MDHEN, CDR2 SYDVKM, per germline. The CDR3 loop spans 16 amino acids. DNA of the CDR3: TGTGCCAGCAGTTTATTGGTAGCGGGAGAGGTCAATGAGCAGTTCTTC. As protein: CASSLLVAGEVNEQFF.

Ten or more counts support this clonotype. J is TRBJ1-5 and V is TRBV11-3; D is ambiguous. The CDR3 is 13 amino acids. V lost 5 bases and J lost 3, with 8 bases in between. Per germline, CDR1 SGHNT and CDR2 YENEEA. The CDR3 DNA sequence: TGTGCCAGCAGCCAGACGGTCAATCAGCCCCAGCATTTT. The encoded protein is CASSQTVNQPQHF.

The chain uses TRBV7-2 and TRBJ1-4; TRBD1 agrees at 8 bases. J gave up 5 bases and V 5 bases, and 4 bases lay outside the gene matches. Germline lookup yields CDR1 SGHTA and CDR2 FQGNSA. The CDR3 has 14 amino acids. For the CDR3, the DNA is TGTGCCAGCAGCACTCGGACAGGGAATGAAAAACTGTTTTTT. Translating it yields CASSTRTGNEKLFF.

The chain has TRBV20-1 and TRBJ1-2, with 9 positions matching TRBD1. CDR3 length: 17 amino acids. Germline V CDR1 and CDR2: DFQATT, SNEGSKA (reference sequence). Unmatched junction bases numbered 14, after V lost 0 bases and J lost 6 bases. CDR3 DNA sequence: TGCAGTGCTAGAGATCCCACAGGGGGCTCACCCGGCGATGGCTACACCTTC. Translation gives CSARDPTGGSPGDGYTF.

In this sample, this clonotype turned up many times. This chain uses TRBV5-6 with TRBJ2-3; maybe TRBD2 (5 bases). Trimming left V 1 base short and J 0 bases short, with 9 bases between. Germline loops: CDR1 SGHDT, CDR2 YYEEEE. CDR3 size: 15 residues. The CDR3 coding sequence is TGTGCCAGCAGCTTGTGGAAGCGGAGCACAGATACGCAGTATTTT. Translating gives CASSLWKRSTDTQYF.

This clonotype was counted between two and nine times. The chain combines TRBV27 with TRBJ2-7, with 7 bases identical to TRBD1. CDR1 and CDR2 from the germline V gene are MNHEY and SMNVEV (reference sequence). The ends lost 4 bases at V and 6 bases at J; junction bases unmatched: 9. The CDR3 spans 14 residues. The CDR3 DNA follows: TGTGCCAGCAGTTACAGGACAGGTGGGCGCGAGCAGTACTTC. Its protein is CASSYRTGGREQYF.

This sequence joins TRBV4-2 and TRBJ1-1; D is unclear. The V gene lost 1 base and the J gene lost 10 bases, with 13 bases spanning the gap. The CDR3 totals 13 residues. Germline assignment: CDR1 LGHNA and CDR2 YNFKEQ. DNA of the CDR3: TGTGCCAGCAGCCAAGGAGCCGGGCAGAGAGCTTTCTTT. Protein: CASSQGAGQRAFF.

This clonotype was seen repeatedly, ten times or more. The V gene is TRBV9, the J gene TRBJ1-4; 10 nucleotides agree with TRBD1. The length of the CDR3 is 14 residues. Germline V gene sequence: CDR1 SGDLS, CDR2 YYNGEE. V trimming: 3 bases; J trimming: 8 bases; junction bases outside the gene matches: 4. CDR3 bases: TGTGCCAGCAGCGGCGGGACAGGGGACGAAAAACTGTTTTTT. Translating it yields CASSGGTGDEKLFF.

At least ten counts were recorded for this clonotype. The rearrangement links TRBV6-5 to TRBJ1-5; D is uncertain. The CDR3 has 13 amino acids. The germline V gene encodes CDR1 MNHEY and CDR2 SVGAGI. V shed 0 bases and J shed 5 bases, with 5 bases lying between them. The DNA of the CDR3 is TGTGCCAGCAGTTACTCCCCAGATCAGCCCCAGCATTTT. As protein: CASSYSPDQPQHF.

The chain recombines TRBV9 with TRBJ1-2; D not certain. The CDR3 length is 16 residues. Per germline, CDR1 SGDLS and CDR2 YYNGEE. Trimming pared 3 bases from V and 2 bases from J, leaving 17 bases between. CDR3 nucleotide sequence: TGTGCCAGCAGCGCCAAGCCCCAGGTTCCGAACTATGGCTACACCTTC. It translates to CASSAKPQVPNYGYTF.

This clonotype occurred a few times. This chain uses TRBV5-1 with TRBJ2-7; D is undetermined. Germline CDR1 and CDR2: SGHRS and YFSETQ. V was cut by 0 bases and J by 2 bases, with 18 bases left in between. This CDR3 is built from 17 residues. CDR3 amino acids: CASSLAPSAPGTYEQYF. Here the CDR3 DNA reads TGCGCCAGCAGCTTGGCACCATCGGCGCCCGGAACCTACGAGCAGTACTTC. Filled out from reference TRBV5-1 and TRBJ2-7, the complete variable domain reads KAGVTQTPRYLIKTRGQQVTLSCSPISGHRSVSWYQQTPGQGLQFLFEYFSETQRNKGNFPGRFSGRQFSNSRSEMNVSTLELGDSALYLCASSLAPSAPGTYEQYFGPGTRLTVT.

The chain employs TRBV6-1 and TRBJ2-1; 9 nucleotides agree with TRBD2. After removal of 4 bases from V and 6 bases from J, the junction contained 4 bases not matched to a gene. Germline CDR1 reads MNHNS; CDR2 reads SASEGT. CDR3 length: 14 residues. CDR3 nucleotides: TGTGCCAGCAGTGTTAGCGGGAGTTCCAATGAGCAGTTCTTC. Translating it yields CASSVSGSSNEQFF.

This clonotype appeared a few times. CDR3 in amino acids: CASSDQTSGYNEQFF. The CDR3 DNA sequence: TGTGCCAGCAGCGACCAGACTAGCGGCTACAATGAGCAGTTCTTC. This chain links TRBV7-3 with TRBJ2-1; 9 bases match TRBD2. CDR1 SGHTA and CDR2 FQGTGA come from the germline V gene. This CDR3 has 15 amino acids. J was trimmed by 3 bases and V by 5 bases; bases with no gene match: 5.

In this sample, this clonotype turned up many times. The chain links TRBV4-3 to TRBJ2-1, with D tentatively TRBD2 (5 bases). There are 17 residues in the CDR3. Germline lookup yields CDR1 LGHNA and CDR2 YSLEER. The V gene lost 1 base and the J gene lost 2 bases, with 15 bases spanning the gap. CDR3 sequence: CASSQVLGAATYNEQFF. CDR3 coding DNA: TGCGCCAGCAGCCAAGTTCTGGGAGCGGCCACCTACAATGAGCAGTTCTTC.

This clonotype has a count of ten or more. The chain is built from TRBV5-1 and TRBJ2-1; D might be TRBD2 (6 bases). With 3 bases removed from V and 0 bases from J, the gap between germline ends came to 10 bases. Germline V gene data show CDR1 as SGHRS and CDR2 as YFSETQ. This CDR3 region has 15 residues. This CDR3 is CASSYGGSSYNEQFF. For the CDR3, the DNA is TGCGCCAGCAGCTACGGGGGAAGCTCCTACAATGAGCAGTTCTTC.